What follows are 2 T cell receptor beta chains derived from one specimen sequenced in a study of CD8+ T cells in alopecia areata. Once RNA had been extracted, it was reverse transcribed into cDNA to act as the sequencing template. Produced via immunoSEQ multiplex PCR; TCRdb's table is partial and in-frame only. Of about 190,000 clones listed, about 63% are singletons. The sequencing used CD4+ T cells sorted from blood, collected at week 0. Receptors originate from a human donor with alopecia areata.

This clone was counted once. The rearrangement uses TRBV4-2 and TRBJ1-2, with TRBD1 as a possible D gene (5 bases). The CDR3 consists of 12 residues. V was clipped by 1 base and J by 6 bases, with 6 bases between them. Looked up from germline, CDR1 is LGHNA and CDR2 is YNFKEQ. The CDR3 spells CASSQGQNGYTF. Here the CDR3 DNA reads TGTGCCAGCAGCCAAGGACAGAATGGCTACACCTTC.

The gene calls are TRBV7-6 and TRBJ2-7; possible D gene TRBD2, 6 bases. CDR3 length: 14 amino acids. V gave up 3 bases and J gave up 6 bases, with 15 bases separating them. Germline loops: CDR1 SGHVS, CDR2 FNYEAQ. The CDR3 spells CASSLAGEVVEQYF. In DNA form, the CDR3 reads TGTGCCAGCAGCTTGGCCGGGGAGGTCGTCGAGCAGTACTTC.